The present T cell receptor (beta chain) was sequenced within a study of early T cells in non-severe SARS-CoV-2 infection. Across the study: RNA in bulk from unsorted whole blood was sequenced, and chains were unpaired.

The V gene's germline CDR1 is LGHDT and CDR2 YNNKEL (reference sequence). The CDR3 totals 17 residues. With 0 bases removed from V and 0 bases from J, the gap between germline ends came to 12 bases. Tagging with unique molecular identifiers was applied to individual cDNA molecules. TCRdb reanalysed the 5' RACE reads using MiXCR and keeps one entry per CDR3 protein. The top ten clones hold about 15% of a sample with tens of thousands of distinct CDR3 sequences, around 20% of them seen once. Sequenced material: whole blood, taken at baseline. The chain recombines TRBV3-1 with TRBJ2-1, with D perhaps being TRBD1 or TRBD2 (5 bases each). The sequence was obtained from an adult who was a healthcare worker with PCR-confirmed SARS-CoV-2 infection or an uninfected control (not recorded which). CDR3 nucleotides: TGTGCCAGCAGCCAAGAGAGGGGTTCAAGCTCCTACAATGAGCAGTTCTTC. It specifies CASSQERGSSSYNEQFF.